The clone carrying this TCR beta chain was picked up a small number of times. The record originates from a study of human T cells and chemical hapten exposure. Study background: The use of 2% DPC on roughly 2 cm by roughly 2 cm of upper inner arm skin constituted sensitization. Patients having alopecia areata, totalis or universalis were mostly female.

Germline CDR1 DFQATT, CDR2 SNEGSKA (reference sequence). The CDR3 covers 13 residues. The V gene lost 0 bases and the J gene lost 8 bases, with 12 bases spanning the gap. TCRdb re-called the RACE reads with MiXCR, one entry per CDR3 protein. This table has tens of thousands of distinct CDR3 sequences, about 6.6% appearing once. As to time point: patch test 2, 6 weeks after DPC sensitization. Regarding treatment: therapeutic diphenylcyclopropenone sensitization with weekly scalp DPC. The receptor's source is a woman in her thirties with alopecia areata. Some clones in this sample may be carry-over from other donors' samples. The chain has TRBV20-1 and TRBJ2-3; unclear D gene. The input for sequencing was whole blood, taken in connection with sensitization to the hapten diphenylcyclopropenone (DPC). The CDR3 here is CSARDHKSGTQYF. As DNA, the CDR3 is TGCAGTGCTAGAGATCATAAGTCGGGTACGCAGTATTTT.